This TCR beta chain was captured by sequencing in a study of graft-versus-host responses after intestinal transplantation. Study-wide background: Anti-thymocyte globulin induction, then tacrolimus and steroids for about 3 years, went to all recipients. Points from the study as a whole: The authors found GvH clones in recipient marrow, some appearing first in ileum or blood.

This clone appeared a few times. Antigen unknown. Germline lookup yields CDR1 SEHNR and CDR2 FQNEAQ (reference sequence). CDR3 size: 15 residues. J was trimmed by 6 bases and V by 1 base; bases with no gene match: 6. Clones were sequenced by immunoSEQ multiplex PCR, and TCRdb holds only the in-frame ones, with some missing. This table has some 84,000 clones, around 83% appearing once. The chain is built from TRBV7-9 and TRBJ2-3, with 8 bases fitting TRBD2. The input for sequencing was unstimulated CD4+ T cells sorted from spleen or lymph node cells, taken before intestinal transplant. The source of this sequence is a human donor who received an intestinal transplant. CDR3 sequence (DNA): TGTGCCAGCAGCTTAGGGGGCGGGGGGCCGGATACGCAGTATTTT. It translates to CASSLGGGGPDTQYF.